This is a list of T cell receptor beta chains from one sample in a study of cytomegalovirus exposure and HLA in healthy donors. Profiled with immunoSEQ multiplex PCR; TCRdb holds only in-frame clones, not every one. This table holds about 130,000 clones, nearly 80% found once. Sample: PBMCs. The receptors here all came from a man younger than 40 in good health and CMV-seronegative. CDR3s include the opening cysteine and the closing phenylalanine or tryptophan. The D gene is left open where the match is weak. The size entry is marked missing in some rows and otherwise reads once, few, many or a size class.

j_gene	d_gene	abundance	v_gene	CDR3nt	CDR3aa
TRBJ2-3	-	-	TRBV5-1	TGCGCCAGCAGCTTGGGTTCGAGGGCAGATACGCAGTATTTT	CASSLGSRADTQYF
TRBJ2-1	TRBD2	-	TRBV5-1	TGCGCCAGCAGCGGGGGGACTACGTCGCTGTCAGAGCAGTTCTTC	CASSGGTTSLSEQFF
TRBJ2-5	-	-	TRBV29-1	TGCAGCGTTGGTGACATAGGTGAGACCCAGTACTTC	CSVGDIGETQYF
TRBJ2-3	TRBD2	once	TRBV5-1	TGCGCCAGCAGCACGCCGGGACTAGCGGCGAGGGATACGCAGTATTTT	CASSTPGLAARDTQYF
TRBJ2-3	TRBD2	-	TRBV27	TGTGCCAGCAGTTCCCGACTAGCGGGAGTGTATGATACGCAGTATTTT	CASSSRLAGVYDTQYF
TRBJ1-3	TRBD1	-	TRBV28	TGTGCCAGCAGACCCTTGACAGGGGGGGTTGGAAACACCATATATTTT	CASRPLTGGVGNTIYF
TRBJ2-1	-	-	TRBV4-1	TGCGCCAGCAAACACTGGTCGGGAGCGAGGAATGAGCAGTTCTTC	CASKHWSGARNEQFF
TRBJ2-1	-	-	TRBV30	TGTGCCTGGAGCGCTACTAGCAATGAGCAGTTCTTC	CAWSATSNEQFF
TRBJ2-3	-	-	TRBV28	TGTGCCAGCAGTTCCGTGGAGTTGGGCACAGATACGCAGTATTTT	CASSSVELGTDTQYF
TRBJ1-2	TRBD1	once	TRBV6-1	TGTGCCACCCATGTCCCGGGACAGAGAAACTATGGCTACACCTTC	CATHVPGQRNYGYTF
TRBJ1-4	-	-	TRBV28	TGTGCCAGCAGTTTAAACCAGGATGAAAAACTGTTTTTT	CASSLNQDEKLFF
TRBJ2-2	-	few	TRBV9	TGTGCCAGCAGCGTATCGGCAGGGTGGACCGGGGAGCTGTTTTTT	CASSVSAGWTGELFF
TRBJ2-7	-	-	TRBV29-1	TGCAGCGAGGAGGGGAGGACCTACGAGCAGTACTTC	CSEEGRTYEQYF
TRBJ1-1	TRBD1	-	TRBV27	TGTGCCAGCAGCCTAACAGGGGGTACTGAAGCTTTCTTT	CASSLTGGTEAFF
TRBJ2-7	-	few	TRBV5-6	TGTGCCAGCAGCCCGGAGGGCCAATCCTCCTACGAGCAGTACTTC	CASSPEGQSSYEQYF
TRBJ2-1	TRBD1	-	TRBV18	TGTGCCAGCTCAATCGCGGACAGGTCTCAGTTCTTC	CASSIADRSQFF